The clone carrying this TCR beta chain was observed a few times. The data derive from a study of blood T cells in healthy people across ages. A second PCR, run for about 7 to 12 cycles, used a sample-barcoded 5' primer plus a J-beta primer mix. Using its own MiXCR run on the 5' RACE reads, TCRdb lists one record per CDR3 protein. The sample includes roughly 830,000 distinct CDR3 sequences, around 62% of them seen just once. Germline CDR1 MGHDK, CDR2 SYGVNS. The CDR3 covers 12 residues. V dropped 4 bases and J dropped 6; count of bases not matched to a gene: 0. The extraction recovered at least 6 micrograms of total RNA per sample.

This chain links TRBV25-1 with TRBJ2-1; 7 bases agree with TRBD2. The clonotype was recovered from a man aged 30 to 39 in good health. The sequenced material came from blood. The CDR3 DNA reads as TGTGCCAGCAGTGGGGGGGGCAATGAGCAGTTCTTC. Protein: CASSGGGNEQFF.